These 14 T cell receptor beta chains share one sample of origin, sequenced in a study of T cells in Graves' hyperthyroidism and ophthalmopathy. What was amplified from RNA transcripts were TCR beta CDR3 regions. A first-round RT-PCR of the TCR CDR3 used the HTBI primer set. TCRdb fed the multiplex PCR reads into MiXCR, producing one record per CDR3 protein. The sample contains under 400,000 distinct CDR3 sequences, about 15% of which appear only once. The sequencing sample was made of blood. The receptor set was obtained from a woman aged 55-70 years with Graves' hyperthyroidism.

This clonotype came up a few times. The chain combines TRBV19 with TRBJ2-3; D not certain. The CDR3 has 15 amino acids. Trimming removed 3 bases at V and 0 bases at J, with 10 bases between. Looked up from germline, CDR1 is LNHDA and CDR2 is SQIVND (reference sequence). The CDR3 spells CASSIMISSTDTQYF. CDR3 DNA sequence: TGTGCCAGTAGTATTATGATTTCGAGCACAGATACGCAGTATTTT. Full variable domain (remainder filled in from reference TRBV19 and TRBJ2-3): DGGITQSPKYLFRKEGQNVTLSCEQNLNHDAMYWYRQDPGQGLRLIYYSQIVNDFQKGDIAEGYSVSREKKESFPLTVTSAQKNPTAFYLCASSIMISSTDTQYFGPGTRLTVL.

The rearrangement uses TRBV2 and TRBJ2-5, with 13 bases that match TRBD2. In germline, CDR1 is SNHLY, CDR2 FYNNEI. This CDR3 is built from 16 residues. V shed 5 bases and J 4 bases; nucleotides not matched to a gene: 7. As DNA, the CDR3 is TGTGCCAGCAGTCCCGGACTAGCGGGAGAGGCAGAGACCCAGTACTTC. It is translated as CASSPGLAGEAETQYF.

This clonotype was observed at least ten times. This chain joins TRBV11-2 and TRBJ2-3, with 8 positions matching TRBD1. The CDR3 sequence is 14 residues long. J gave up 3 bases and V 5 bases, and 4 bases lay outside the gene matches. Looked up from germline, CDR1 is SGHAT and CDR2 is FQNNGV. CDR3 sequence reads: CASSVQGATDTQYF. In DNA form, the CDR3 reads TGTGCCAGCAGCGTGCAGGGGGCAACAGATACGCAGTATTTT. Variable domain in full (rest from reference TRBV11-2 and TRBJ2-3): EAGVAQSPRYKIIEKRQSVAFWCNPISGHATLYWYQQILGQGPKLLIQFQNNGVVDDSQLPKDRFSAERLKGVDSTLKIQPAKLEDSAVYLCASSVQGATDTQYFGPGTRLTVL.

V gene TRBV2 combines with J gene TRBJ1-2; possibly TRBD1 for D (6 bases). Germline CDR1 SNHLY, CDR2 FYNNEI. CDR3 length: 16 residues. Trimming left V 5 bases short and J 1 base short, with 17 bases between. The CDR3 is CASSSGQKLYNYGYTF. CDR3 nucleotide sequence: TGTGCCAGCAGTAGTGGACAGAAACTGTATAACTATGGCTACACCTTC. Complete variable domain (other parts from reference TRBV2 and TRBJ1-2): EPEVTQTPSHQVTQMGQEVILRCVPISNHLYFYWYRQILGQKVEFLVSFYNNEISEKSEIFDDQFSVERPDGSNFTLKIRSTKLEDSAMYFCASSSGQKLYNYGYTFGSGTRLTVV.

This clonotype was seen ten or more times. The V call is TRBV12-3 or TRBV12-4, the J call TRBJ2-7; D unresolved. V lost 8 bases to trimming and J lost 3 bases, with 17 bases between them. The CDR3 sequence is 14 residues long. The CDR3 is CASSEAVGNYEQYF. The CDR3 nucleotides are TGTGCCAGCTCCGAGGCAGTTGGAAACTACGAGCAGTACTTC.

The V gene is TRBV20-1, the J gene TRBJ1-4, with a possible D match to TRBD1 (6 bases). V dropped 2 bases and J dropped 7 bases, with 17 bases sitting between them. The CDR3 consists of 15 residues. CDR1 is DFQATT, CDR2 SNEGSKA, per germline (reference sequence). DNA of the CDR3: TGCAGTGCTAGACGGGGACACCGGCTGACTGAAAAACTGTTTTTT. This encodes CSARRGHRLTEKLFF.

This clonotype was observed many times. This chain links TRBV30 with TRBJ1-2; D may be TRBD1 (5 bases). This CDR3 contains 13 residues. V was pared by 8 bases and J by 7 bases, with 20 bases between. The germline gives CDR1 GTSNPN, CDR2 SVGIG (reference sequence). CDR3 region: CAGGGGFYAGYTF. CDR3 DNA sequence: TGTGCCGGTGGCGGGGGTTTTTATGCTGGCTACACCTTC. The full variable domain, rest sourced from reference TRBV30 and TRBJ1-2, is SQTIHQWPATLVQPVGSPLSLECTVEGTSNPNLYWYRQAAGRGLQLLFYSVGIGQISSEVPQNLSASRPQDRQFILSSKKLLLSDSGFYLCAGGGGFYAGYTFGSGTRLTVV.

This chain uses TRBV20-1 with TRBJ2-2; D is perhaps TRBD1 (5 bases). Germline CDR1 DFQATT, CDR2 SNEGSKA (reference sequence). The CDR3 loop spans 15 amino acids. Trimming removed 3 bases at V and 0 bases at J, with 11 bases between. CDR3 sequence: CSASSQGSNTGELFF. DNA of the CDR3: TGCAGTGCTAGCTCCCAGGGCTCGAACACCGGGGAGCTGTTTTTT.

This clonotype came up many times. The genes are TRBV20-1 and TRBJ2-1, with 10 bases identical to TRBD1. Looked up from germline, CDR1 is DFQATT and CDR2 is SNEGSKA (reference sequence). Trimming took 6 bases from V and 9 from J; bases not matched to a gene: 5. The CDR3 loop spans 12 amino acids. In nucleotides, the CDR3 is TGCAGTGCCGGACAGGGGGGCGTTGAGCAGTTCTTC. Protein product: CSAGQGGVEQFF.

This clonotype was seen repeatedly, ten times or more. The chain carries TRBV5-1 and TRBJ2-2; D unclear. This CDR3 comprises 14 residues. Germline-derived CDR1 and CDR2 are SGHRS and YFSETQ. Trimming cost V 0 bases and J 1 base, with 4 bases left between them. The CDR3 DNA sequence: TGCGCCAGCAGCTTGGTTGTGAACACCGGGGAGCTGTTTTTT. This gives the protein CASSLVVNTGELFF. Looking up the rest from reference TRBV5-1 and TRBJ2-2 gives the full variable domain: KAGVTQTPRYLIKTRGQQVTLSCSPISGHRSVSWYQQTPGQGLQFLFEYFSETQRNKGNFPGRFSGRQFSNSRSEMNVSTLELGDSALYLCASSLVVNTGELFFGEGSRLTVL.

This clonotype was counted only a few times. The chain couples TRBV29-1 to TRBJ2-5, with D possibly TRBD1 on 5 matching bases. The CDR3 extends over 14 amino acids. From germline, CDR1 is SQVTM and CDR2 ANQGSEA. Trimming removed 4 bases at V and 0 bases at J, with 12 bases between. CDR3 sequence (DNA): TGCAGCGTTGTGGGGCAGGGCAACCAAGAGACCCAGTACTTC. Translation gives CSVVGQGNQETQYF.

This chain joins TRBV20-1 and TRBJ2-3, with D tentatively TRBD2 (6 bases). Germline V gives CDR1 DFQATT, CDR2 SNEGSKA (reference sequence). The CDR3 is 13 residues long. This chain's CDR3 is CSCAGLGTDTQYF. The CDR3 DNA reads as TGCTCCTGCGCGGGGTTGGGGACAGATACGCAGTATTTT.

This clonotype was counted between two and nine times. The chain employs TRBV19 and TRBJ2-1, with D possibly called TRBD1 or TRBD2 (5 bases each). V lost 8 bases and J lost 13, with 18 bases in between. The CDR3 is made up of 12 amino acids. Germline V gives CDR1 LNHDA, CDR2 SQIVND (reference sequence). For the CDR3, the DNA is TGTGCCAGTCGAAGCTACCCGGGACCCCAGTTCTTC. This codes for CASRSYPGPQFF.

V usage is TRBV2 and J usage is TRBJ2-1; D not certain. Germline V CDR1 and CDR2: SNHLY, FYNNEI. V was pared by 4 bases and J by 6 bases, with 13 bases between. This CDR3 region has 14 residues. CDR3 amino acids: CASSVRPGGNEQFF. The CDR3 DNA follows: TGTGCCAGCAGTGTAAGACCGGGCGGCAATGAGCAGTTCTTC. The complete variable domain, with remaining parts taken from reference TRBV2 and TRBJ2-1, reads EPEVTQTPSHQVTQMGQEVILRCVPISNHLYFYWYRQILGQKVEFLVSFYNNEISEKSEIFDDQFSVERPDGSNFTLKIRSTKLEDSAMYFCASSVRPGGNEQFFGPGTRLTVL.